A selection of T cell receptor beta chains follows, all from one sample in a study of Ad26.COV2.S vaccination and SARS-CoV-2 variants. Sequencing was performed with immunoSEQ multiplex PCR; in TCRdb, only in-frame clones are kept and a portion is missing. Of over 110,000 clones in the sample, 75% to 90% were seen once. The input for sequencing was peripheral blood, taken after recovery from COVID-19. The origin of the receptors is a human donor who had recovered from COVID-19. CDR3s include the opening cysteine and the closing phenylalanine or tryptophan. A D gene is named only where the DNA matches it firmly. Part of the rows lack a size; the others show once, few, many or a class for expanded clones.

clone_size,v_call,d_call,j_call,cdr3_aa,cdr3_nt
.,TRBV28,.,TRBJ1-3,CASNERDVRNTIYF,TGTGCCAGCAACGAAAGGGACGTACGAAACACCATATATTTT
.,TRBV5-1,.,TRBJ2-5,CASSLGAGLRTETQYF,TGCGCCAGCAGCTTGGGGGCAGGTCTACGGACGGAGACCCAGTACTTC
few,TRBV12-3/TRBV12-4,.,TRBJ2-7,CASSLKFHEQYF,TGTGCCAGCAGTCTCAAGTTCCACGAGCAGTACTTC
.,TRBV7-2,.,TRBJ1-5,CASSPIDSDQPQHF,TGTGCCAGCAGCCCTATAGATTCTGATCAGCCCCAGCATTTT
.,TRBV2,.,TRBJ2-3,CASSDPGHASTDTQYF,TGTGCCAGCAGTGATCCAGGGCATGCTAGCACAGATACGCAGTATTTT
.,TRBV28,TRBD1,TRBJ2-7,CASSLGTGGYEQYF,TGTGCCAGCAGTTTGGGGACAGGGGGCTACGAGCAGTACTTC
once,TRBV5-1,.,TRBJ1-1,CASSLEEGTEAFF,TGCGCCAGCAGCTTGGAGGAGGGAACTGAAGCTTTCTTT
.,TRBV5-5,TRBD1,TRBJ1-6,CASRPGTGGNSPLHF,TGTGCCAGCAGACCCGGGACAGGGGGAAATTCACCCCTCCACTTT
.,TRBV15,.,TRBJ2-7,CATSRTSRDEQYF,TGTGCCACCAGCAGAACCAGCAGGGACGAGCAGTACTTC
.,TRBV2,.,TRBJ2-7,CASTETDRSSYEQYF,TGTGCCAGCACCGAAACCGACAGGTCCTCCTACGAGCAGTACTTC
.,TRBV28,.,TRBJ2-1,CASSWAGDNEQFF,TGTGCCAGCAGTTGGGCAGGGGACAATGAGCAGTTCTTC
.,TRBV5-1,TRBD1,TRBJ2-7,CASKAGQGKNEQYF,TGCGCCAGCAAGGCCGGACAGGGGAAAAACGAGCAGTACTTC
.,TRBV18,TRBD1,TRBJ1-6,CASSPEEGPTGPNSPLHF,TGTGCCAGCTCACCGGAAGAAGGGCCGACAGGGCCTAATTCACCCCTCCACTTT
.,TRBV9,.,TRBJ2-2,CASSTRPLTALDTGELFF,TGTGCCAGCAGCACCCGACCCCTTACAGCACTTGACACCGGGGAGCTGTTTTTT
few,TRBV15,.,TRBJ1-5,CATSRGLGRINQPQHF,TGTGCCACCAGCAGGGGACTAGGACGGATAAATCAGCCCCAGCATTTT
.,TRBV28,.,TRBJ1-6,CASSSPRGWYNSPLHF,TGTGCCAGCAGTTCCCCCCGGGGGTGGTATAATTCACCCCTCCACTTT
.,TRBV24-1,.,TRBJ2-2,CATSDFGQTNTGELFF,TGTGCCACCAGTGATTTCGGACAGACGAACACCGGGGAGCTGTTTTTT
.,TRBV6-6,TRBD1,TRBJ1-1,CASIPDRGKGEAFF,TGTGCCAGCATCCCGGACAGGGGAAAAGGAGAAGCTTTCTTT
.,TRBV25-1,.,TRBJ2-1,CASSESPGLGQFF,TGTGCCAGCAGTGAATCCCCGGGCCTGGGGCAGTTCTTC
few,TRBV9,.,TRBJ1-1,CASSVGGYTEAFF,TGTGCCAGCAGCGTAGGGGGTTACACTGAAGCTTTCTTT
.,TRBV3-1/TRBV3-2,.,TRBJ1-1,CASSQSLQQNTEAFF,TGTGCCAGCAGCCAAAGTCTCCAGCAGAACACTGAAGCTTTCTTT
.,TRBV28,.,TRBJ1-2,CASRAGPLFYGYTF,TGTGCCAGCAGGGCAGGGCCCCTATTCTATGGCTACACCTTC
.,TRBV30,TRBD1,TRBJ1-2,CASPGTASNYGYTF,TGTGCCTCACCCGGGACAGCCAGTAACTATGGCTACACCTTC
.,TRBV19,.,TRBJ2-1,CASSWGGGHNEQFF,TGTGCCAGTAGTTGGGGCGGGGGCCACAATGAGCAGTTCTTC
few,TRBV6-5,.,TRBJ1-1,CASRYMFSNTEAFF,TGTGCCAGCAGGTACATGTTTTCAAACACTGAAGCTTTCTTT
.,TRBV7-2,TRBD2,TRBJ2-3,CASSLVGLAATDTQYF,TGTGCCAGCAGCTTAGTGGGTCTAGCGGCAACAGATACGCAGTATTTT
.,TRBV14,.,TRBJ2-7,CASSPRNPGSYEQYF,TGTGCCAGCAGCCCCCGCAATCCGGGCTCCTACGAGCAGTACTTC
.,TRBV4-1,TRBD2,TRBJ2-7,CASSQDPSGVNEQYF,TGCGCCAGCAGCCAAGACCCTAGCGGGGTTAACGAGCAGTACTTC
.,TRBV19,.,TRBJ1-1,CASRGTLNTEAFF,TGTGCCAGTAGGGGGACCCTGAACACTGAAGCTTTCTTT
.,TRBV9,TRBD1,TRBJ1-2,CASSAQGTNYGYTF,TGTGCCAGCAGCGCACAGGGGACTAACTATGGCTACACCTTC
.,TRBV6-1,.,TRBJ2-7,CASSETDRLRAYEQYF,TGTGCCAGCAGTGAAACCGACAGACTTAGAGCCTACGAGCAGTACTTC
.,TRBV5-8,.,TRBJ2-3,CASSLGFTDTQYF,TGTGCCAGCAGCTTGGGGTTCACAGATACGCAGTATTTT
.,TRBV3-1/TRBV3-2,.,TRBJ1-3,CASSQGGGGNTIYF,TGTGCCAGCAGCCAAGGGGGGGGTGGAAACACCATATATTTT
once,TRBV5-3,.,TRBJ2-7,CARSPDGRPGIYEQYF,TGTGCCAGAAGCCCCGACGGCCGCCCCGGGATATACGAGCAGTACTTC
.,TRBV5-5,.,TRBJ1-1,CASFRRVVSRIHSTEAFF,TGTGCCAGCTTCCGCCGAGTGGTGAGTCGGATTCATAGCACTGAAGCTTTCTTT
.,TRBV15,TRBD2,TRBJ2-1,CATSREGRGDLNEQFF,TGTGCCACCAGCAGAGAAGGGCGGGGGGACCTCAATGAGCAGTTCTTC
.,TRBV7-9,.,TRBJ2-7,CASSDSGAPNEQYF,TGTGCCAGCAGCGATTCAGGGGCGCCCAACGAGCAGTACTTC
.,TRBV19,TRBD1,TRBJ2-7,CASSMGQGTSYEQYF,TGTGCCAGTAGTATGGGACAGGGGACCTCCTACGAGCAGTACTTC
once,TRBV6-5,.,TRBJ1-5,CASAEGGEGQPQHF,TGTGCCAGCGCCGAAGGGGGGGAGGGTCAGCCCCAGCATTTT
.,TRBV5-1,.,TRBJ2-2,CASSGPLGPGELFF,TGCGCCAGCAGCGGGCCCCTCGGGCCCGGGGAGCTGTTTTTT
.,TRBV27,.,TRBJ2-5,CASSQLMGVETQYF,TGTGCCAGCAGTCAACTCATGGGGGTAGAGACCCAGTACTTC
.,TRBV25-1,.,TRBJ1-4,CASSEGGGEKLFF,TGTGCCAGCAGTGAGGGGGGAGGTGAAAAACTGTTTTTT
.,TRBV9,TRBD2,TRBJ2-7,CASSVGQRGEQYF,TGTGCCAGCAGCGTAGGACAGCGGGGCGAGCAGTACTTC
.,TRBV4-1,.,TRBJ2-7,CASSASFMDPYEQYF,TGCGCCAGCAGCGCCAGTTTCATGGACCCCTACGAGCAGTACTTC
.,TRBV14,.,TRBJ2-1,CASRFFTGVEGLFF,TGTGCCAGCAGGTTTTTTACGGGGGTAGAAGGTCTGTTCTTC
.,TRBV4-1,.,TRBJ1-2,CASSLIGQREGYTF,TGCGCCAGCAGCCTGATCGGACAGCGGGAGGGCTACACCTTC
.,TRBV3-1/TRBV3-2,TRBD1,TRBJ1-3,CASSQGIGQGRSSGNTIYF,TGTGCCAGCAGCCAAGGAATAGGACAGGGACGGTCCTCTGGAAACACCATATATTTT